These 10 T cell receptor beta chains were all obtained from the same sample, sequenced in a study of beta chain features in type 1 diabetes. Sequenced material consisted of expressed TCRB transcripts (all of the isolated RNA was reverse transcribed). Profiled with immunoSEQ multiplex PCR; TCRdb holds only in-frame clones, not every one. The table has around 130,000 clones, about 16% seen once. The antigens these receptors bind are not known. Study-wide results and caveats: Type 1 diabetes patients had moderately but significantly shorter TCRB CDR3s in all four CD4+ subsets.

The sample comprised central memory CD4+ T cells from blood. These receptors were taken from a man aged 25-40 years with type 1 diabetes.

Remarks on this clone: Other DNA sequences within the sample encode an identical CDR3. V is TRBV7-2 and J is TRBJ2-5; 7 bases are a match to TRBD2. Germline V gene data show CDR1 as SGHTA and CDR2 as FQGNSA. Unmatched junction bases numbered 4, after V lost 1 base and J lost 2 bases. The CDR3 is 15 amino acids. The CDR3, as DNA: TGTGCCAGCAGCTTAGGTCGGCGGGAGCAAGAGACCCAGTACTTC. As protein: CASSLGRREQETQYF.

V gene TRBV5-1 combines with J gene TRBJ2-7; D may be TRBD1 (6 bases). Trimming shortened V by 0 bases and J by 3 bases, and 13 bases separated the two germline ends. The CDR3 spans 15 residues. Germline values: CDR1 SGHRS, CDR2 YFSETQ. This CDR3 is CASSLGSGQLYEQYF. The DNA for the CDR3 is TGCGCCAGCAGCTTGGGTTCTGGACAGCTCTACGAGCAGTACTTC.

There are many counts of this clone. The V call is TRBV18, the J call TRBJ2-1; a possible D gene is TRBD1 (5 bases). CDR3 length equals 12 residues. Trimming took 6 bases from V and 9 from J, leaving 12 bases between them. Germline V CDR1 and CDR2: KGHSH, LQKENI. Written as DNA, the CDR3 is TGTGCCAGCTCCCCCGGCAGGGTTGAGCAGTTCTTC. It codes for CASSPGRVEQFF.

The chain couples TRBV5-4 to TRBJ2-5; D remains unclear. Germline lookup yields CDR1 SGHNT and CDR2 YYREEE (reference sequence). The V and J ends lost 0 bases and 1 base respectively, with 4 bases between them. CDR3 size: 13 residues. The CDR3 DNA reads TGTGCCAGCAGCTTGGGCCCCCAAGAGACCCAGTACTTC. It specifies CASSLGPQETQYF. The full variable domain, rest sourced from reference TRBV5-4 and TRBJ2-5, is ETGVTQSPTHLIKTRGQQVTLRCSSQSGHNTVSWYQQALGQGPQFIFQYYREEENGRGNFPPRFSGLQFPNYSSELNVNALELDDSALYLCASSLGPQETQYFGPGTRLLVL.

V gene TRBV29-1 combines with J gene TRBJ1-6, with D possibly TRBD1 on 5 matching bases. V was trimmed by 6 bases and J by 8 bases, leaving 17 bases between them. Germline V lookup: CDR1 SQVTM, CDR2 ANQGSEA. This CDR3 is 14 amino acids long. The CDR3 region is CSVRGGSVDSPLHF. The CDR3 region has the DNA TGCAGCGTGCGGGGGGGATCGGTAGATTCACCCCTCCACTTT.

The CDR3 DNA reads TGTGCCAGCAGTGGGGACAGGGCCTACAATGAGCAGTTCTTC. Protein sequence: CASSGDRAYNEQFF. The V call is TRBV13, the J call TRBJ2-1, with 9 nucleotides matching TRBD1. CDR3 length equals 14 residues. CDR1 PRHDT and CDR2 FYEKMQ come from the germline V gene (reference sequence). J gave up 2 bases and V 6 bases, and 2 bases lay outside the gene matches.

This sequence joins TRBV9 and TRBJ2-3; 8 bases are a match to TRBD1. Germline CDR1 is SGDLS and CDR2 is YYNGEE. There are 15 residues in the CDR3. The J segment lost 4 bases and the V segment lost 0 bases, leaving 4 bases of the junction unmatched. In DNA form, the CDR3 reads TGTGCCAGCAGCGTAGTCCAGGGGGCCGCAGATACGCAGTATTTT. This gives the protein CASSVVQGAADTQYF.

The chain combines TRBV10-3 with TRBJ2-7, with 8 bases that match TRBD1. The CDR3 length is 12 residues. The germline V gene has CDR1 ENHRY and CDR2 SYGVKD. The J segment lost 6 bases and the V segment lost 4 bases, leaving 2 bases of the junction unmatched. CDR3 in DNA: TGTGCCATCAGTGCGACAGGGGTCGAGCAGTACTTC. Translating gives CAISATGVEQYF.

This clone was found a few times. V gene TRBV9 combines with J gene TRBJ2-5; 8 bases agree with TRBD2. Germline V gene lookup returns CDR1 SGDLS and CDR2 YYNGEE. V dropped 0 bases and J dropped 3; count of bases not matched to a gene: 10. The CDR3 contains 17 residues. As DNA, the CDR3 is TGTGCCAGCAGCGTAGCGGGGGGGAGGTCAATAGAAGAGACCCAGTACTTC. Protein product: CASSVAGGRSIEETQYF.

This clone came up a few times. This CDR3 is CAWSRTSYEQYF. In DNA, the CDR3 is TGTGCCTGGAGTAGGACTTCCTACGAGCAGTACTTC. The genes are TRBV30 and TRBJ2-7; D possibly corresponds to TRBD2 (5 bases). Germline CDR1 reads GTSNPN; CDR2 reads SVGIG (reference sequence). V was clipped by 2 bases and J by 1 base, with 6 bases between them. The CDR3 spans 12 residues.